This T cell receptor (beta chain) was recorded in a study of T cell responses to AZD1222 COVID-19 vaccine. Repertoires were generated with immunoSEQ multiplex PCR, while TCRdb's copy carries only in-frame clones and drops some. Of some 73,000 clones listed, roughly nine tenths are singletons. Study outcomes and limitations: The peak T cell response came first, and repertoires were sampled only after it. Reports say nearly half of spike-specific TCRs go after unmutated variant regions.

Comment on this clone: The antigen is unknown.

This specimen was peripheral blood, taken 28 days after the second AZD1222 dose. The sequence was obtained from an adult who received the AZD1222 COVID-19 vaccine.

The CDR3 nucleotides read TGTGCCAGCAGCTTCCTGCGGGGGGCCTACAATGAGCAGTTCTTC. Its protein is CASSFLRGAYNEQFF. The chain couples TRBV5-4 to TRBJ2-1, with 8 bases aligning to TRBD2. The CDR3 is 15 residues long. The V and J ends lost 2 bases and 2 bases, in that order; junction bases with no gene match: 3. CDR1 SGHNT and CDR2 YYREEE come from the germline V gene (reference sequence).